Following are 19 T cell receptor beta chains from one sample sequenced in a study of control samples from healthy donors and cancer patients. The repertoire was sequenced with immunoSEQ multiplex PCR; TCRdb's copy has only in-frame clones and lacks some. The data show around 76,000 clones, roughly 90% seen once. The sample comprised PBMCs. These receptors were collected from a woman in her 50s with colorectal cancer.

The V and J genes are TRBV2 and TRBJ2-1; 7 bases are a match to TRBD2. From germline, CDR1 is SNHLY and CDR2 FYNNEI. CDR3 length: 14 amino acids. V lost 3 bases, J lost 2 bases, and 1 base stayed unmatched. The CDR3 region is CASSEGGAYNEQFF. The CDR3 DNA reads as TGTGCCAGCAGTGAGGGGGGGGCCTACAATGAGCAGTTCTTC.

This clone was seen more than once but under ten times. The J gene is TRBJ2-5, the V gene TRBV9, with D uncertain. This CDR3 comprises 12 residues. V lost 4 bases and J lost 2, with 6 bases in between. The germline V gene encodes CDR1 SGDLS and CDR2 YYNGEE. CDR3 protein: CASSRSQETQYF. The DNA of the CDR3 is TGTGCCAGCAGCAGGAGTCAAGAGACCCAGTACTTC. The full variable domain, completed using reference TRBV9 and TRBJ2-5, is DSGVTQTPKHLITATGQRVTLRCSPRSGDLSVYWYQQSLDQGLQFLIQYYNGEERAKGNILERFSAQQFPDLHSELNLSSLELGDSALYFCASSRSQETQYFGPGTRLLVL.

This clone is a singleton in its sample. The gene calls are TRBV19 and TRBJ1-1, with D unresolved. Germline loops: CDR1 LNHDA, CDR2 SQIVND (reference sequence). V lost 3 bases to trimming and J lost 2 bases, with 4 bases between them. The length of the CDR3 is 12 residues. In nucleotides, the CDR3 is TGTGCCAGTAGTATCTCAAACACTGAAGCTTTCTTT. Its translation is CASSISNTEAFF.

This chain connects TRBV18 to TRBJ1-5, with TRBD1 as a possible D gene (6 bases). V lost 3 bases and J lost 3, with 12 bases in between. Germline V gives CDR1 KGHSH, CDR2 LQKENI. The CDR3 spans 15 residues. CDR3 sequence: CASSPSTGLNQPQHF. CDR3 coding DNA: TGTGCCAGCTCACCCTCAACAGGGCTCAATCAGCCCCAGCATTTT.

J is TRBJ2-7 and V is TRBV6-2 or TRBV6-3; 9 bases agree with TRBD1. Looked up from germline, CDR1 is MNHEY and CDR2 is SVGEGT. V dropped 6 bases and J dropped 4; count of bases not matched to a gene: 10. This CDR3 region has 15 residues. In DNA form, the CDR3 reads TGTGCCAGCAGCCCGGGACAGGGTAGGGGATACGAGCAGTACGTC. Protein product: CASSPGQGRGYEQYV.

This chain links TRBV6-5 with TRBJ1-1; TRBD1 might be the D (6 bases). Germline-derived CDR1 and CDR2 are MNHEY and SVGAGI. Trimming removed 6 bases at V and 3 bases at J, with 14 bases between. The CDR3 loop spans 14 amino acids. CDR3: CASSLQGRDTEAFF. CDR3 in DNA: TGTGCCAGCAGCCTACAGGGACGGGACACTGAAGCTTTCTTT.

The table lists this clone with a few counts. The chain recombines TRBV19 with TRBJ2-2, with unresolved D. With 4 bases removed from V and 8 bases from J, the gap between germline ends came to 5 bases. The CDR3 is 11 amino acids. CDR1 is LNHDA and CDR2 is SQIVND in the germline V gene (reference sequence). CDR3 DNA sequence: TGTGCCAGTAGTACCGGGGGGGAGCTGTTTTTT. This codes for CASSTGGELFF.

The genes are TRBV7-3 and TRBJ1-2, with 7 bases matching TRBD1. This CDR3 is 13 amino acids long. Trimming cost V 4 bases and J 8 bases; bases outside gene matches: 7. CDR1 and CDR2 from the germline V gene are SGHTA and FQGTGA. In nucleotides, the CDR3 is TGTGCCAGCAGCTCAGGACAGGATGGCGGCTACACCTTC. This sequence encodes CASSSGQDGGYTF.

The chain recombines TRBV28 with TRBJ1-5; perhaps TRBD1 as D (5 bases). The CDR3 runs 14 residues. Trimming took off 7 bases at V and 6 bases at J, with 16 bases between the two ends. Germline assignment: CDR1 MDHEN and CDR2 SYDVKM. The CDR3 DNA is TGTGCCAGCACCCTGGGGCAGGGAAGTCAGCCCCAGCATTTT. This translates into CASTLGQGSQPQHF.

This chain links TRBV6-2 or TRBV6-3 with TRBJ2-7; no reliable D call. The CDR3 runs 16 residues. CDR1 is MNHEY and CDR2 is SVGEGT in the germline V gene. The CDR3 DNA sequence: TGTGCCAGCAGTTATGCTCATCCCTCGTATGTATACGAACAGTACGTC. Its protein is CASSYAHPSYVYEQYV.

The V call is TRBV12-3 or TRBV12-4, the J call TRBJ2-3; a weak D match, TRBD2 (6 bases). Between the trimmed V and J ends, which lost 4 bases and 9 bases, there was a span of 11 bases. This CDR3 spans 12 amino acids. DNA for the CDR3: TGTGCCAGCAGTTCGGGGGAGAGGACGCAGTATTTT. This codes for CASSSGERTQYF.

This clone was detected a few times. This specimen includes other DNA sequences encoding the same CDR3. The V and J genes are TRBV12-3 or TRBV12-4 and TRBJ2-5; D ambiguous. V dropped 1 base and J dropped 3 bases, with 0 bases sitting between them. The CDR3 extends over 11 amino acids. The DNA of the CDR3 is TGTGCCAGCAGTTTAGAAGAGACCCAGTACTTC. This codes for CASSLEETQYF.

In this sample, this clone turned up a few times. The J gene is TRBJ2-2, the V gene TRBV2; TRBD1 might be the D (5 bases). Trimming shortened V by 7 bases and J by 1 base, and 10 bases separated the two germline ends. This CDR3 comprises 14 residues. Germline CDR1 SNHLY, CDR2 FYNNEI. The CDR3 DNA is TGTGCCAGCATGCCAGGGAAGAACACCGGGGAGCTGTTTTTT. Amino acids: CASMPGKNTGELFF.

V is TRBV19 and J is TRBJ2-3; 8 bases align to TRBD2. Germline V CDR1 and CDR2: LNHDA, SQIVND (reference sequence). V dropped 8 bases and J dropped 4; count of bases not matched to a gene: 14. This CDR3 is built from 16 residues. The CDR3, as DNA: TGTGCCAGTGGGTTCCAGGGAACTAGCGGCCCAGATACGCAGTATTTT. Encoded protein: CASGFQGTSGPDTQYF.

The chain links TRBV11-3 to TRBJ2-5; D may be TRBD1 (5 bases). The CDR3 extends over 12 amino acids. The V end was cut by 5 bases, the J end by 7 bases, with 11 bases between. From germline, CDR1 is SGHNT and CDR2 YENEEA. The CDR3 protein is CASSASQGTQYF. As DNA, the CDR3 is TGTGCCAGCAGCGCGAGTCAGGGGACCCAGTACTTC.

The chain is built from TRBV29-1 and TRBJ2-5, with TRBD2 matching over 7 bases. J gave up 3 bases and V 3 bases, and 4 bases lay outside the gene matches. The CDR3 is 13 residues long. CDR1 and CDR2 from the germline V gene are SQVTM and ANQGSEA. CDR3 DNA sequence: TGCAGCGTTGACATGAGCGGGGAAGAGACCCAGTACTTC. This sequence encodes CSVDMSGEETQYF.

CDR3 residues: CASSNRETGELFF. In nucleotides, the CDR3 is TGTGCCAGCTCAAACAGGGAAACCGGGGAGCTGTTTTTT. The chain combines TRBV6-4 with TRBJ2-2, with D possibly matching TRBD1 (6 bases). V lost 8 bases, J lost 5 bases, and 12 bases lay in between. Germline CDR1 reads MRHNA; CDR2 reads SNTAGT. The CDR3 has 13 residues.

The CDR3 is CASSDPASDEQYV. In nucleotides, the CDR3 is TGCGCCAGCAGTGACCCCGCCAGCGACGAGCAGTACGTC. This chain joins TRBV10-2 and TRBJ2-7; D remains ambiguous. The CDR3 is made up of 13 amino acids. The V end was cut by 3 bases, the J end by 5 bases, with 11 bases between. CDR1 and CDR2 from the germline V gene are WSHSY and SAAADI.

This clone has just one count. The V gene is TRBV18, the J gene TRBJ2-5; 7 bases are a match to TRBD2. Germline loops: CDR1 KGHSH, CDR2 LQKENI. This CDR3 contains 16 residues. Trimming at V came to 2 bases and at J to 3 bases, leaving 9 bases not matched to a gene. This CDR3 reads CASSPLASGQEETQYF. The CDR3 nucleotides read TGTGCCAGCTCACCATTGGCTAGCGGCCAAGAAGAGACCCAGTACTTC.